The subject of this entry is one T cell receptor (beta chain). TCRdb's table, derived via immunoSEQ multiplex PCR, lists solely in-frame clones and lacks some. This table has some 460,000 clones, around 89% appearing once. The germline V gene encodes CDR1 MNHEY and CDR2 SMNVEV (reference sequence). The CDR3 length is 15 residues. V lost 3 bases and J lost 3, with 14 bases in between. This record belongs to a study of blood T cell repertoires in COVID-19. Sequencing input: peripheral blood. The sequence was collected from a woman younger than 45 with acute or convalescent COVID-19. The chain carries TRBV27 and TRBJ1-1; possibly TRBD1 for D (5 bases). The CDR3 here is CASSFRADGYTEAFF. The CDR3 coding sequence is TGTGCCAGCAGTTTCAGGGCAGACGGGTACACTGAAGCTTTCTTT.